This paragraph covers one T cell receptor (beta chain) sequence. Its cognate antigen is unknown. Germline CDR1 reads KGHSH; CDR2 reads LQKENI. The CDR3 is 13 amino acids. After removal of 5 bases from V and 5 bases from J, the junction contained 3 bases not matched to a gene. Here immunoSEQ multiplex PCR was the method, and the copy in TCRdb shows in-frame clones only, minus some. The top ten hold 0.76% of the sample, which has 65,000 to 90,000 clones, 70% to 90% seen once. This sample stems from a study of OX40 agonist ivuxolimab in advanced cancers. At the level of the study: Partial responses were observed in three patients, of whom one had hepatocellular carcinoma and two had cutaneous melanoma.

Study-wide findings and caveats: Blood T cells, both CD4+ and CD8+, expanded clonally by week 6 at 0.1 to 3.0 mg/kg.

The V and J genes are TRBV18 and TRBJ2-5; TRBD1 matches at 9 bases. The specimen was CD4+ or CD8+ T cells sorted from blood, collected in a trial of the OX40 agonist ivuxolimab. This clonotype was sampled from an adult with an advanced solid tumor such as melanoma, head and neck, liver or kidney cancer. The CDR3 spells CASSATGGETQYF. CDR3 coding DNA: TGTGCCAGCTCAGCTACAGGGGGCGAGACCCAGTACTTC. The full variable domain, its missing parts supplied by reference TRBV18 and TRBJ2-5, is NAGVMQNPRHLVRRRGQEARLRCSPMKGHSHVYWYRQLPEEGLKFMVYLQKENIIDESGMPKERFSAEFPKEGPSILRIQQVVRGDSAAYFCASSATGGETQYFGPGTRLLVL.